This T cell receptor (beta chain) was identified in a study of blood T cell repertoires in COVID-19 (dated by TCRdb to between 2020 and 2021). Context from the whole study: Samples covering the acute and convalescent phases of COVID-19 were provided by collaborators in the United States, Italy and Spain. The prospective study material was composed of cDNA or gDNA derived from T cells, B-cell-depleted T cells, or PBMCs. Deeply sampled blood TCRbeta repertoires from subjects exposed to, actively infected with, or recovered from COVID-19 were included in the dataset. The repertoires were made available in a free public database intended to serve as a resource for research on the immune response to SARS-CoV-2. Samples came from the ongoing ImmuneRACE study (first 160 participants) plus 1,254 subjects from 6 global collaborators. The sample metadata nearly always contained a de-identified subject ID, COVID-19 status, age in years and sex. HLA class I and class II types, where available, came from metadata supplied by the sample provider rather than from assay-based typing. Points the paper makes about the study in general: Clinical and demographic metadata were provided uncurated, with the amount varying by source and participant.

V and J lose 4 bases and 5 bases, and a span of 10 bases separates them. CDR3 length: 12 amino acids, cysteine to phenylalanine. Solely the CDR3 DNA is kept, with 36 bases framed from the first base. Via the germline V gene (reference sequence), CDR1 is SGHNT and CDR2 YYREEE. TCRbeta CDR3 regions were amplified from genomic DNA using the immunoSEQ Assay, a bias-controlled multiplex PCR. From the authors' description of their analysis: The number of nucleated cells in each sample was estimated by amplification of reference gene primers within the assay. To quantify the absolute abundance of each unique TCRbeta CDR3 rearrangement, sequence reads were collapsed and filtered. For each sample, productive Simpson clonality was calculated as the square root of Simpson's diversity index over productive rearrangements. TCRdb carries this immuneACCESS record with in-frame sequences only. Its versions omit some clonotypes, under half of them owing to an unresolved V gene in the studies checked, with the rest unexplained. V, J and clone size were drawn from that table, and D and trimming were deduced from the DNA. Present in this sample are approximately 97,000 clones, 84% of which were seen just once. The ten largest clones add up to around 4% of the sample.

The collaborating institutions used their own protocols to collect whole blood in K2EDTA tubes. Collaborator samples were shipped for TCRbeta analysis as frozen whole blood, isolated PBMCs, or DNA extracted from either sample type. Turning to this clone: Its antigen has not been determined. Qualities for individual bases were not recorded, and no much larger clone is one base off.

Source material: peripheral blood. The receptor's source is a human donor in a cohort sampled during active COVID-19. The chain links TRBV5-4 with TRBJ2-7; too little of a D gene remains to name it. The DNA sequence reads TGTGCCAGCAGCCCTCCGCAGGACGAGCAGTACTTC. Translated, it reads CASSPPQDEQYF.